This entry lists 8 T cell receptor beta chains sequenced from one sample in a study of CD8 T cells in ankylosing spondylitis. What these receptors recognize is not known. One entry per CDR3 protein results from TCRdb running MiXCR on the 5' RACE reads. The sample has roughly 470,000 distinct CDR3 sequences, roughly a quarter seen once. Points from the study as a whole: Blood from ankylosing spondylitis patients appeared to carry a characteristic roughly eight-variant TCR beta motif.

Sequencing was performed on blood, either unsorted or a sorted T cell fraction (not recorded which). The receptor source for this set is a male donor with ankylosing spondylitis.

This clonotype has just a few counts. The gene calls are TRBV12-3 or TRBV12-4 and TRBJ2-3, with a possible D match to TRBD2 (6 bases). Trimming took 6 bases from V and 1 from J, leaving 14 bases between them. There are 15 residues in the CDR3. The CDR3 bases are TGTGCCAGCAGCCCCGGGGGAGTCGGCACAGATACGCAGTATTTT. Its translation is CASSPGGVGTDTQYF.

This clonotype was seen many times. This rearrangement joins TRBV5-1 to TRBJ2-1; TRBD2 matches at 9 bases. Germline-derived CDR1 and CDR2 are SGHRS and YFSETQ. The CDR3 sequence is 16 residues long. V shed 7 bases, J shed 4 bases, and the junction held 12 bases outside the gene matches. Written as DNA, the CDR3 is TGCGCCAGCGGAGATAGCGGGAGCACCGCGTACAATGAGCAGTTCTTC. Protein sequence: CASGDSGSTAYNEQFF.

This clonotype occurred a few times. The V call is TRBV7-6, the J call TRBJ1-4; tentatively, D is TRBD1 (5 bases). The CDR3 length is 14 residues. Germline-derived CDR1 and CDR2 are SGHVS and FNYEAQ. V shed 1 base and J shed 6 bases, with 9 bases lying between them. The CDR3 sequence is CASSLGGGDEKLFF. CDR3 DNA sequence: TGTGCCAGCAGCTTAGGGGGAGGGGATGAAAAACTGTTTTTT.

The rearrangement links TRBV4-1 to TRBJ2-3; the D call may be TRBD1 or TRBD2 (5 bases each). V was cut by 0 bases and J by 3 bases, with 10 bases left in between. This CDR3 region has 15 residues. The V gene's germline CDR1 is MGHRA and CDR2 YSYEKL. The CDR3 loop reads CASSQDNWGTDTQYF. CDR3 DNA sequence: TGCGCCAGCAGCCAAGATAACTGGGGGACAGATACGCAGTATTTT.

The rearrangement uses TRBV10-3 and TRBJ2-3, with 11 bases matching TRBD2. The CDR3 length is 13 residues. V trimming: 7 bases; J trimming: 6 bases; junction bases outside the gene matches: 3. Germline CDR1 and CDR2: ENHRY and SYGVKD. The CDR3 DNA follows: TGTGCCATCAAGACTAGCGGGACCGATACGCAGTATTTT. Translation: CAIKTSGTDTQYF.

This clonotype was seen only a few times. The rearrangement links TRBV29-1 to TRBJ1-2; D gene ambiguous. CDR1 and CDR2 from the germline V gene are SQVTM and ANQGSEA. The CDR3 is 15 amino acids. Trimming shortened V by 2 bases and J by 0 bases, and 13 bases separated the two germline ends. This CDR3 is CSVEKQPLANYGYTF. The CDR3 nucleotides are TGCAGCGTTGAAAAGCAGCCGTTAGCTAACTATGGCTACACCTTC.

The chain employs TRBV3-1 and TRBJ1-2; the D is unclear. Trimming shortened V by 1 base and J by 2 bases, and 11 bases separated the two germline ends. The CDR3 consists of 15 residues. CDR1 is LGHDT, CDR2 YNNKEL, per germline (reference sequence). The CDR3 here is CASSQVPGSNYGYTF. Written as DNA, the CDR3 is TGTGCCAGCAGCCAAGTTCCCGGTTCGAACTATGGCTACACCTTC.

The chain is built from TRBV20-1 and TRBJ2-1, with D possibly TRBD2 on 6 matching bases. Germline assignment: CDR1 DFQATT and CDR2 SNEGSKA (reference sequence). CDR3 length: 15 amino acids. Trimming cost V 2 bases and J 7 bases, with 18 bases left between them. In DNA form, the CDR3 reads TGCAGTGCTAGATCCCCCTTTGGGACTCCGAATGAGCAGTTCTTC. Residues: CSARSPFGTPNEQFF.